These 26 T cell receptor beta chains were sequenced from one sample in a study of T cells after yellow fever vaccination (dated by TCRdb to about 2019). The treatment or condition label on this specimen signifies: live attenuated yellow fever vaccine strain. Library prep was done by 5' RACE. Sequencing relied on an Illumina HiSeq 2500. TCRdb trimmed public reads at Q25 via fastp, called clones via MiXCR and kept in-frame beta chains. Records with the same CDR3 protein are collapsed into one entry carrying the most frequent genes and DNA. The sample includes 200,000 to 300,000 distinct CDR3 sequences, with 10% to 15% observed a single time. The top ten constitute 0.5% to 0.6% of the sample. The sequences come from CD4+ T cells sorted from PBMCs, collected 45 days after the yellow fever booster vaccination. The origin of the receptors is a man aged 30-40 years who received the YFV17D yellow fever vaccine.

The V gene is TRBV7-2, the J gene TRBJ2-6; D unresolved. V was trimmed by 2 bases and J by 0 bases, leaving 8 bases between them. This CDR3 contains 16 residues. Germline loops: CDR1 SGHTA, CDR2 FQGNSA. CDR3 residues: CASSLRIRSGANVLTF. In nucleotides, the CDR3 is TGTGCCAGCAGCTTAAGGATCCGCTCTGGGGCCAACGTCCTGACTTTC.

In this sample, this clonotype turned up a few times. V is TRBV20-1 and J is TRBJ2-1, with 10 bases matching TRBD2. J was trimmed by 10 bases and V by 5 bases; bases with no gene match: 11. Germline V gives CDR1 DFQATT, CDR2 SNEGSKA (reference sequence). The CDR3 totals 14 residues. The CDR3 spells CSASPGLARGEQFF. The CDR3 DNA follows: TGCAGTGCTTCACCGGGACTAGCGCGGGGCGAGCAGTTCTTC.

This clonotype occurred a few times. The chain joins TRBV27 to TRBJ2-7, with 8 bases fitting TRBD1. The J segment lost 6 bases and the V segment lost 3 bases, leaving 7 bases of the junction unmatched. Germline V gene data show CDR1 as MNHEY and CDR2 as SMNVEV (reference sequence). CDR3 length: 14 residues. DNA of the CDR3: TGTGCCAGCAGTTTCTGGCAGGGGGCTCGCGAGCAGTACTTC. Protein product: CASSFWQGAREQYF.

This clonotype occurred a few times. The chain joins TRBV20-1 to TRBJ1-4; unclear D gene. Trimming removed 3 bases at V and 7 bases at J, with 6 bases between. Germline lookup yields CDR1 DFQATT and CDR2 SNEGSKA (reference sequence). The CDR3 sequence is 11 residues long. The CDR3 spells CSASATEKLFF. In DNA, the CDR3 is TGCAGTGCTAGTGCCACTGAAAAACTGTTTTTT.

Only a few counts were recorded for this clonotype. This sequence joins TRBV20-1 and TRBJ1-1; D perhaps matches TRBD1 (5 bases). V was shortened by 6 bases and J by 0 bases, with 11 bases between the two germline ends. There are 13 residues in the CDR3. Looked up from germline, CDR1 is DFQATT and CDR2 is SNEGSKA (reference sequence). This CDR3 is CSALGEVNTEAFF. CDR3 DNA sequence: TGCAGTGCCTTAGGGGAAGTGAACACTGAAGCTTTCTTT.

This chain uses TRBV7-2 with TRBJ2-5; TRBD2 is a possible D gene (5 bases). This CDR3 region has 13 residues. V gave up 4 bases and J gave up 4 bases, with 10 bases separating them. Germline values: CDR1 SGHTA, CDR2 FQGNSA. The CDR3 region has the DNA TGTGCCAGCAGCTCGGGGTTCGGAGAGACCCAGTACTTC. This sequence encodes CASSSGFGETQYF.

This clonotype has a handful of counts. The gene calls are TRBV24-1 and TRBJ2-7; a possible D gene is TRBD1 (5 bases). Trimming cost V 9 bases and J 5 bases, with 16 bases left between them. The CDR3 sequence is 13 residues long. Germline V gene lookup returns CDR1 KGHDR and CDR2 SFDVKD. CDR3 amino acids: CATQPAGFHEQYF. CDR3 bases: TGTGCCACCCAGCCTGCAGGGTTCCACGAGCAGTACTTC.

This clonotype was detected a few times. The V gene is TRBV6-1, the J gene TRBJ2-6, with 8 nucleotides matching TRBD1. The CDR3 totals 16 residues. V dropped 7 bases and J dropped 0; count of bases not matched to a gene: 5. Germline V CDR1 and CDR2: MNHNS, SASEGT. The CDR3 reads CASTGQGLSGANVLTF. In DNA form, the CDR3 reads TGTGCCAGCACCGGACAGGGCCTCTCTGGGGCCAACGTCCTGACTTTC.

The genes are TRBV29-1 and TRBJ2-3, with D hard to call. This CDR3 comprises 14 residues. The germline V and J ends were trimmed by 4 bases and 3 bases, with 14 bases remaining between them. Germline CDR1 reads SQVTM; CDR2 reads ANQGSEA. In DNA, the CDR3 is TGCAGCGTTGGGATGGGAATTGGGACAGATACGCAGTATTTT. This codes for CSVGMGIGTDTQYF.

This clonotype was picked up a small number of times. The chain couples TRBV10-3 to TRBJ1-5; tentative D call: TRBD1 (5 bases). CDR1 is ENHRY and CDR2 is SYGVKD in the germline V gene. Trimming left V 4 bases short and J 2 bases short, with 6 bases between. The CDR3 is made up of 13 amino acids. The CDR3, as DNA: TGTGCCATCAGTGTACAGGGCAATCAGCCCCAGCATTTT. Translation: CAISVQGNQPQHF.

The rearrangement links TRBV7-9 to TRBJ1-5; D call uncertain. V was pared by 5 bases and J by 5 bases, with 7 bases between. Looked up from germline, CDR1 is SEHNR and CDR2 is FQNEAQ (reference sequence). CDR3 length: 12 residues. CDR3 loop: CASSQDDQPQHF. The DNA for the CDR3 is TGTGCCAGCAGCCAGGATGATCAGCCCCAGCATTTT.

The chain couples TRBV5-1 to TRBJ2-3, with D perhaps matching TRBD1 or TRBD2 (5 bases each). V was trimmed by 4 bases and J by 3 bases, leaving 24 bases between them. The CDR3 is made up of 18 amino acids. Germline V gene data show CDR1 as SGHRS and CDR2 as YFSETQ. The DNA for the CDR3 is TGCGCCAGCAGCCGAGTTCACCCGGGGCTAGCCAGGACAGATACGCAGTATTTT. Residues: CASSRVHPGLARTDTQYF.

This clonotype has a handful of counts. The rearrangement uses TRBV14 and TRBJ2-1; 14 bases are shared with TRBD2. This CDR3 is built from 16 residues. The trim removed 1 base at V and 8 bases at J, leaving 4 bases unmatched. Germline lookup yields CDR1 SGHDN and CDR2 FVKESK. CDR3 coding DNA: TGTGCCAGCAGCCAAGCTGGGACTAGCGGGAGACATGAGCAGTTCTTC. Translating it yields CASSQAGTSGRHEQFF.

A single count supports this clonotype. The rearrangement joins TRBV5-5 to TRBJ2-7; D remains ambiguous. The germline V gene encodes CDR1 SGHKS and CDR2 YYEKEE (reference sequence). CDR3 length: 15 amino acids. V gave up 2 bases and J gave up 4 bases, with 16 bases separating them. CDR3 protein: CASSFRWQEQYEQYF. The CDR3 coding sequence is TGTGCCAGCAGCTTCAGATGGCAGGAACAATACGAGCAGTACTTC.

V and J are TRBV20-1 and TRBJ1-4, with a weak D call TRBD1 (5 bases). The V gene lost 0 bases and the J gene lost 8 bases, with 10 bases spanning the gap. The CDR3 has 13 residues. Per the germline V gene, CDR1 is DFQATT and CDR2 is SNEGSKA (reference sequence). The CDR3 DNA sequence: TGCAGTGCTAGAGAACCGGGACGCGAAAAACTGTTTTTT. Translated, it gives CSAREPGREKLFF.

This clonotype was counted a few times. The gene calls are TRBV20-1 and TRBJ2-1; perhaps TRBD1 as D (7 bases). Germline CDR1 reads DFQATT; CDR2 reads SNEGSKA (reference sequence). Trimming removed 3 bases from V and 7 bases from J, with 16 bases in between. The CDR3 is 14 amino acids. CDR3 region: CSASQGEATNEQFF. In nucleotides, the CDR3 is TGCAGTGCTAGTCAGGGGGAGGCCACGAATGAGCAGTTCTTC.

In its sample, this clonotype was seen a few times. The chain uses TRBV18 and TRBJ2-6; possible D gene TRBD1, 5 bases. The germline gives CDR1 KGHSH, CDR2 LQKENI. This CDR3 is 16 amino acids long. V lost 3 bases to trimming and J lost 4 bases, with 13 bases between them. The CDR3 spells CASSPSLRAGANVLTF. CDR3 nucleotides: TGTGCCAGCTCACCCTCCCTCAGGGCAGGGGCCAACGTCCTGACTTTC.

This clonotype was detected only once. The chain is built from TRBV5-1 and TRBJ2-1; TRBD2 agrees at 9 bases. With 0 bases clipped from V and 2 bases from J, the junction kept 6 bases outside the gene matches. CDR3 length equals 17 residues. Germline assignment: CDR1 SGHRS and CDR2 YFSETQ. The CDR3 DNA reads as TGCGCCAGCAGCTTGGGATATAGCGGGGGACCCTACAATGAGCAGTTCTTC. Residues: CASSLGYSGGPYNEQFF. The complete variable domain, with remaining parts taken from reference TRBV5-1 and TRBJ2-1, reads KAGVTQTPRYLIKTRGQQVTLSCSPISGHRSVSWYQQTPGQGLQFLFEYFSETQRNKGNFPGRFSGRQFSNSRSEMNVSTLELGDSALYLCASSLGYSGGPYNEQFFGPGTRLTVL.

The gene calls are TRBV2 and TRBJ2-7; 8 bases are shared with TRBD2. Germline V CDR1 and CDR2: SNHLY, FYNNEI. This CDR3 contains 14 residues. J lost 4 bases, V lost 7 bases, and 9 bases had no gene match. In DNA, the CDR3 is TGTGCCAGCATCCCAAATCGGGGGGGTTACGAGCAGTACTTC. Its translation is CASIPNRGGYEQYF.

V usage is TRBV12-3 or TRBV12-4 and J usage is TRBJ2-3, with TRBD1 matching 11 bases. CDR3 size: 15 residues. V was clipped by 4 bases and J by 5 bases; unmatched bases: 5. CDR3 sequence: CASSWAGTGGDTQYF. The CDR3 DNA is TGTGCCAGCAGTTGGGCCGGGACAGGGGGAGATACGCAGTATTTT.

The table lists this clonotype with a few counts. The gene calls are TRBV20-1 and TRBJ2-3; D gene uncertain. The CDR3 loop spans 13 amino acids. Germline V gives CDR1 DFQATT, CDR2 SNEGSKA (reference sequence). V gave up 5 bases and J gave up 3 bases, with 12 bases separating them. The CDR3 spells CSAPPRRTDTQYF. The CDR3 bases are TGCAGTGCTCCCCCCCGGAGAACAGATACGCAGTATTTT.

The chain carries TRBV5-5 and TRBJ2-3, with 10 bases that match TRBD2. The CDR3 runs 16 residues. CDR1 is SGHKS and CDR2 is YYEKEE in the germline V gene (reference sequence). The trim removed 4 bases at V and 6 bases at J, leaving 11 bases unmatched. CDR3 amino acids: CASSVPSSGSVDTQYF. The CDR3 DNA is TGTGCCAGCAGCGTACCCTCTAGCGGGAGCGTGGATACGCAGTATTTT.

The table lists this clonotype with many counts. V and J are TRBV5-1 and TRBJ2-7, with D unresolved. Germline V gene lookup returns CDR1 SGHRS and CDR2 YFSETQ. This CDR3 is 14 amino acids long. V lost 1 base and J 0 bases, leaving 8 bases between the germline ends. The CDR3: CASSLPLSSYEQYF. In DNA form, the CDR3 reads TGCGCCAGCAGCTTGCCATTGAGCTCCTACGAGCAGTACTTC. Combining the CDR3 with reference TRBV5-1 and TRBJ2-7 gives the whole variable domain KAGVTQTPRYLIKTRGQQVTLSCSPISGHRSVSWYQQTPGQGLQFLFEYFSETQRNKGNFPGRFSGRQFSNSRSEMNVSTLELGDSALYLCASSLPLSSYEQYFGPGTRLTVT.

There are a few counts of this clonotype. The rearrangement uses TRBV6-6 and TRBJ2-3, with D hard to call. The V end was cut by 6 bases, the J end by 0 bases, with 4 bases between. Germline V gene lookup returns CDR1 MNHNY and CDR2 SVGAGI (reference sequence). The CDR3 contains 12 residues. The CDR3 sequence is CASRESTDTQYF. The CDR3 nucleotides read TGTGCCAGCAGGGAAAGCACAGATACGCAGTATTTT.

This clonotype has a handful of counts. The J gene is TRBJ2-1, the V gene TRBV6-5; tentative D call: TRBD1 (6 bases). Per the germline V gene, CDR1 is MNHEY and CDR2 is SVGAGI. V lost 5 bases and J lost 13, with 12 bases in between. The CDR3 has 11 residues. In nucleotides, the CDR3 is TGTGCCAGCAGTACGGACAGAGCACAGTTCTTC. Residues: CASSTDRAQFF.

There are a few counts of this clonotype. This chain joins TRBV4-3 and TRBJ2-7; D tentatively reads TRBD1 or TRBD2 (5 bases each). Germline CDR1 LGHNA, CDR2 YSLEER. The CDR3 has 14 amino acids. V gave up 0 bases and J gave up 7 bases, with 13 bases separating them. CDR3 DNA sequence: TGCGCCAGCAGCCAAGATCCGGGACGGGGAGAGCAGTACTTC. Translation: CASSQDPGRGEQYF.